What follows are 3 T cell receptor beta chains derived from one specimen sequenced in a study of cytomegalovirus exposure and HLA in healthy donors. Libraries were prepared by immunoSEQ multiplex PCR; TCRdb keeps only in-frame clonotypes and omits some of them. The sample records 200,000 to 250,000 clones, about 90% being singletons. Sequencing input: PBMCs. These TCRs come from a woman in her late teens or twenties in good health and CMV-seronegative.

V usage is TRBV6-6 and J usage is TRBJ1-3, with D maybe TRBD1 (6 bases). Germline CDR1 is MNHNY and CDR2 is SVGAGI (reference sequence). There are 15 residues in the CDR3. Trimming removed 7 bases at V and 4 bases at J, with 17 bases between. The CDR3 sequence: CASKLQGSYGNTIYF. CDR3 DNA sequence: TGTGCCAGCAAACTTCAGGGGTCTTACGGAAACACCATATATTTT.

V and J are TRBV7-9 and TRBJ1-1; a weak D match, TRBD1 (5 bases). The CDR3 contains 16 residues. Germline CDR1 SEHNR, CDR2 FQNEAQ (reference sequence). The V end was cut by 6 bases, the J end by 5 bases, with 22 bases between. CDR3 nucleotide sequence: TGTGCCAGCAGTGAACTCGGGACTCCCGATAGGACTGAAGCTTTCTTT. Protein product: CASSELGTPDRTEAFF.

The chain is built from TRBV7-3 and TRBJ2-1, with 9 nucleotides matching TRBD1. From germline, CDR1 is SGHTA and CDR2 FQGTGA. V shed 4 bases, J shed 4 bases, and the junction held 5 bases outside the gene matches. The CDR3 spans 15 residues. The CDR3 here is CASSSPGQGYNEQFF. CDR3 sequence (DNA): TGTGCCAGCAGCTCGCCGGGACAGGGTTACAATGAGCAGTTCTTC.